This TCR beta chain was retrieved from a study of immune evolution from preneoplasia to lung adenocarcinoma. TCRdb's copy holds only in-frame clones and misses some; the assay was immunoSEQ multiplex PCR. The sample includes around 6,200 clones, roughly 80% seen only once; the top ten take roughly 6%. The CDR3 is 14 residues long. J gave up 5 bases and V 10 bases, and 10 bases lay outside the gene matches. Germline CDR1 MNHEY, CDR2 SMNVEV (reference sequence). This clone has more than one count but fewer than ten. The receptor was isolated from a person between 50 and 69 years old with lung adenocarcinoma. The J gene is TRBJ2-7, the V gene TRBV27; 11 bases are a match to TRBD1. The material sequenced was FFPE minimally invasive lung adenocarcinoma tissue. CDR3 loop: CATISGTGGHEQYF. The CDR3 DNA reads TGTGCCACCATCTCCGGGACAGGGGGACACGAGCAGTACTTC.